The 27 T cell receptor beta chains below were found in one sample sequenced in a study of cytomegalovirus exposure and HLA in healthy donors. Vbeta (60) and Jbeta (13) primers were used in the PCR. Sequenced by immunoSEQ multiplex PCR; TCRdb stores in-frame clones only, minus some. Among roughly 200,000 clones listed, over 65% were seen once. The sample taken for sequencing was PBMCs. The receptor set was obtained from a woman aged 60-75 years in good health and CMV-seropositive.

The CDR3 region is CASSFPGQGPGELFF. The CDR3 DNA is TGCGCCAGCAGCTTTCCGGGACAGGGACCCGGGGAGCTGTTTTTT. The chain couples TRBV5-1 to TRBJ2-2, with TRBD1 identical over 9 bases. CDR1 and CDR2 (germline): SGHRS, YFSETQ. The junction had 5 bases not matched to a gene; V was cut back by 2 bases and J by 6 bases. The CDR3 covers 15 residues.

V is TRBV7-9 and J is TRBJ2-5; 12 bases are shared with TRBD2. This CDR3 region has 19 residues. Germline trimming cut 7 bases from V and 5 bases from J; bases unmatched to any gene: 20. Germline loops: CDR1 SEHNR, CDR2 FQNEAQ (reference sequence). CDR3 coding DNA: TGTGCCAGCACCCAATATCTGGCTAGCGGGGGGGCTGACGAGGAGACCCAGTACTTC. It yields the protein CASTQYLASGGADEETQYF.

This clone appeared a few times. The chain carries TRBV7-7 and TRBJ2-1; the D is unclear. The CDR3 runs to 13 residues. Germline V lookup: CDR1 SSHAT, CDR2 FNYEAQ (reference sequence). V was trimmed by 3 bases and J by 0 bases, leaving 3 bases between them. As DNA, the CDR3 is TGTGCCAGCAGCTTGGCCTCCTACAATGAGCAGTTCTTC. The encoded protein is CASSLASYNEQFF.

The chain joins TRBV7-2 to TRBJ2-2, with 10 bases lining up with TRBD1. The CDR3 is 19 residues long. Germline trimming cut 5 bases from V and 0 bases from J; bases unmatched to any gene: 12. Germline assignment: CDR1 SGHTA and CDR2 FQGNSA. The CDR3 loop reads CASSRTAAGTGANTGELFF. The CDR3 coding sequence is TGTGCCAGCAGCCGAACGGCTGCCGGGACAGGGGCGAACACCGGGGAGCTGTTTTTT.

The CDR3 loop reads CASSEALAGPASNQPQHF. DNA of the CDR3: TGTGCCAGCAGTGAAGCGCTCGCAGGGCCGGCGAGCAATCAGCCCCAGCATTTT. This chain uses TRBV6-1 with TRBJ1-5, with D possibly being TRBD1 (5 bases). The CDR3 spans 18 residues. CDR1 and CDR2 from the germline V gene are MNHNS and SASEGT. The V gene lost 0 bases and the J gene lost 1 base, with 16 bases spanning the gap.

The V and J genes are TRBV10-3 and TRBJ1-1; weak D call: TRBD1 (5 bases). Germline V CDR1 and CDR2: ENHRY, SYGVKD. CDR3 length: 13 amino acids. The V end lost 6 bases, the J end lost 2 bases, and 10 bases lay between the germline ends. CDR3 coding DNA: TGTGCCATCAGCTTGACAGCCAACACTGAAGCTTTCTTT. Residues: CAISLTANTEAFF.

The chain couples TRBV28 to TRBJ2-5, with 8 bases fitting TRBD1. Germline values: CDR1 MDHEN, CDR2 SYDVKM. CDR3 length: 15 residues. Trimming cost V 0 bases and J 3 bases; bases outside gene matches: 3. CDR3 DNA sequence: TGTGCCAGCAGTTTATGGGGGACAGGAGAAGAGACCCAGTACTTC. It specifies CASSLWGTGEETQYF. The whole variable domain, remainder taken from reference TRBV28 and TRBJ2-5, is DVKVTQSSRYLVKRTGEKVFLECVQDMDHENMFWYRQDPGLGLRLIYFSYDVKMKEKGDIPEGYSVSREKKERFSLILESASTNQTSMYLCASSLWGTGEETQYFGPGTRLLVL.

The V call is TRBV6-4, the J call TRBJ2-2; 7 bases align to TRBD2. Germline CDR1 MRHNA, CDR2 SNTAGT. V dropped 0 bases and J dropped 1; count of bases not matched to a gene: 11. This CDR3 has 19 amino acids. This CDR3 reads CASSDSARLADGNTGELFF. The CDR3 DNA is TGTGCCAGCAGTGACTCGGCGAGGCTAGCGGACGGGAACACCGGGGAGCTGTTTTTT.

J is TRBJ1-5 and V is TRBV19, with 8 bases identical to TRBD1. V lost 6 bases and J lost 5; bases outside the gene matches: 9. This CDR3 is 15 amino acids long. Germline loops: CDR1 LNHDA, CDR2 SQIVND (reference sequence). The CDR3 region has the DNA TGTGCCAGTAGGCACAACAGGGGGATCGATCAGCCCCAGCATTTT. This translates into CASRHNRGIDQPQHF.

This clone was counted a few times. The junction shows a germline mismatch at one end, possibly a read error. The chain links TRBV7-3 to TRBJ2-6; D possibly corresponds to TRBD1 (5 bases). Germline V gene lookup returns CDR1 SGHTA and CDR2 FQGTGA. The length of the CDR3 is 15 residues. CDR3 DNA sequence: TGTGCCAGCAGCGTAGGTGGCTCTGGGGCCAACGGCCTGACTTTC. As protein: CASSVGGSGANGLTF.

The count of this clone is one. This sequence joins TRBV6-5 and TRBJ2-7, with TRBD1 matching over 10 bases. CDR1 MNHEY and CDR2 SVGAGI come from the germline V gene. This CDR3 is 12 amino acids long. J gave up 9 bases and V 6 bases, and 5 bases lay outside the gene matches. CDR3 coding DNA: TGTGCCAGCAGGGGACAGGGGCTCTTGCAGTACTTC. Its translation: CASRGQGLLQYF.

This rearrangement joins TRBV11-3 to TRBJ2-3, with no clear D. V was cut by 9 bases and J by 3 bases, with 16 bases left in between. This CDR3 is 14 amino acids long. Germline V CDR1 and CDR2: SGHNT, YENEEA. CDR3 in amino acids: CARSVAAWTDTQYF. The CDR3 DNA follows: TGTGCCAGATCGGTGGCAGCGTGGACAGATACGCAGTATTTT.

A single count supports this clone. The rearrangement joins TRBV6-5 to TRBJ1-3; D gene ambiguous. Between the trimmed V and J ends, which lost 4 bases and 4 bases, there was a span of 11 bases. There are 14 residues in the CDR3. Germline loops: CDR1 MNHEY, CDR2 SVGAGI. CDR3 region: CASSSAVIGNTIYF. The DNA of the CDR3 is TGTGCCAGCAGTTCCGCAGTAATCGGAAACACCATATATTTT.

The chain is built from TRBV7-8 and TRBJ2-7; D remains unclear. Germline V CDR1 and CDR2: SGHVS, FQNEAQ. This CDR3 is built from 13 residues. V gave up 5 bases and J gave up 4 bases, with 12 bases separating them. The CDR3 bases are TGTGCCAGCAGCCAGAGACTGGAATACGAGCAGTACTTC. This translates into CASSQRLEYEQYF. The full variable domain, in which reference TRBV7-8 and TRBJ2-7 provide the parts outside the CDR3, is GAGVSQSPRYKVAKRGQDVALRCDPISGHVSLFWYQQALGQGPEFLTYFQNEAQLDKSGLPSDRFFAERPEGSVSTLKIQRTQQEDSAVYLCASSQRLEYEQYFGPGTRLTVT.

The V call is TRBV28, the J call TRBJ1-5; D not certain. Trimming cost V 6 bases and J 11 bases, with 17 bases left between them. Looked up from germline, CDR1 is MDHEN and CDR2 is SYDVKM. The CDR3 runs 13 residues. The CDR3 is CASRPEKRMAQHF. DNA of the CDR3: TGTGCCAGCAGGCCTGAGAAGAGAATGGCCCAGCATTTT.

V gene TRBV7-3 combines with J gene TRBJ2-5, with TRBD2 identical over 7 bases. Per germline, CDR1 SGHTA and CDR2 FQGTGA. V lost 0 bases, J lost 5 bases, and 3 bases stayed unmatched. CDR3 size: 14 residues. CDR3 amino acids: CASSLTGGLETQYF. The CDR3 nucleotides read TGTGCCAGCAGCTTAACGGGGGGGTTGGAGACCCAGTACTTC.

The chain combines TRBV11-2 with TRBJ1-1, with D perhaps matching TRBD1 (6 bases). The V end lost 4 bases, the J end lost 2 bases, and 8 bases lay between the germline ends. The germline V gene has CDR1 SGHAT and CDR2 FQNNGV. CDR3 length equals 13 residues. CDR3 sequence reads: CASSSDSNTEAFF. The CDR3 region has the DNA TGTGCCAGCAGCTCGGACAGTAACACTGAAGCTTTCTTT.

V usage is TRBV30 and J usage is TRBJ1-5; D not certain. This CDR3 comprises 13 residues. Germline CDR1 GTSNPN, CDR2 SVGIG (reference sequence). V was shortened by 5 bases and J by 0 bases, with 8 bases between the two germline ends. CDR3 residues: CAWGVYSNQPQHF. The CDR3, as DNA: TGTGCCTGGGGAGTTTATAGCAATCAGCCCCAGCATTTT.

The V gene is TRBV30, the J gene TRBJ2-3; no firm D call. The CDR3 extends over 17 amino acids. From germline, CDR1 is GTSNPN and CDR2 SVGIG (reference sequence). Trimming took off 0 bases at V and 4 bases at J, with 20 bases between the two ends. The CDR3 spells CAWSVRIRSAAPDTQYF. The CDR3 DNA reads TGTGCCTGGAGTGTGAGGATCCGTTCCGCCGCTCCAGATACGCAGTATTTT.

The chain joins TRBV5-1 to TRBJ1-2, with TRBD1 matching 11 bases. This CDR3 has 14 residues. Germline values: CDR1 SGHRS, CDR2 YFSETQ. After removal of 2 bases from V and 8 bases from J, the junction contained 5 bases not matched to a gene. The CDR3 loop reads CASSFGQGAQGYTF. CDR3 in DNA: TGCGCCAGCAGCTTCGGACAGGGGGCGCAGGGCTACACCTTC.

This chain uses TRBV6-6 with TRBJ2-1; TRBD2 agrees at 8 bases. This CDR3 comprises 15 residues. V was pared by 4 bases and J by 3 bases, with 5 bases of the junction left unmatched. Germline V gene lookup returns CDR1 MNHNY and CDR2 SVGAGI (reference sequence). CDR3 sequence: CASSLAGSNYNEQFF. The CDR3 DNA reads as TGTGCCAGCAGTTTAGCGGGATCTAACTACAATGAGCAGTTCTTC.

The CDR3 DNA reads TGTGCCACCAGCGCAAGACAGGGGGAATTTAATGAGCAGTTCTTC. Translating gives CATSARQGEFNEQFF. The chain joins TRBV15 to TRBJ2-1, with TRBD1 matching over 9 bases. After removal of 5 bases from V and 7 bases from J, the junction contained 9 bases not matched to a gene. The CDR3 length is 15 residues. Looked up from germline, CDR1 is LNHNV and CDR2 is YYDKDF (reference sequence).

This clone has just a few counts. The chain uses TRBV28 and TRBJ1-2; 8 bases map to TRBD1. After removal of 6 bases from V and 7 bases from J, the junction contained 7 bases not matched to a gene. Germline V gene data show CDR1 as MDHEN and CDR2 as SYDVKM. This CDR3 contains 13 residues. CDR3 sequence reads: CASSSQGALGYTF. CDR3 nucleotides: TGTGCCAGCAGCTCGCAGGGGGCGCTTGGCTACACCTTC.

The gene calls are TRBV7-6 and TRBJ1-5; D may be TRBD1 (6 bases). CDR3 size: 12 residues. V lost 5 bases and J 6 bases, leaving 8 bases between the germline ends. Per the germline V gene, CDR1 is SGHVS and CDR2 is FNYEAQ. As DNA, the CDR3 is TGTGCCAGCAGCACACAGGGTCAGCCCCAGCATTTT. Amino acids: CASSTQGQPQHF.

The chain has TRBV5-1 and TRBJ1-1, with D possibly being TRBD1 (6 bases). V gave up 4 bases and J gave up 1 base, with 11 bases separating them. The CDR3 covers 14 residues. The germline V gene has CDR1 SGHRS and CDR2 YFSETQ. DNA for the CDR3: TGCGCCAGCAGCCCGGGGGGCTGGAACACTGAAGCTTTCTTT. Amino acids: CASSPGGWNTEAFF.

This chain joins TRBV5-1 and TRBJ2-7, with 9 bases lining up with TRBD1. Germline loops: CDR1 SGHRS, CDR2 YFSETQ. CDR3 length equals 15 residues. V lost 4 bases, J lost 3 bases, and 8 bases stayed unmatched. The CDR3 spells CASSLQGATIYEQYF. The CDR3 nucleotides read TGCGCCAGCAGCCTACAGGGGGCGACGATCTACGAGCAGTACTTC.

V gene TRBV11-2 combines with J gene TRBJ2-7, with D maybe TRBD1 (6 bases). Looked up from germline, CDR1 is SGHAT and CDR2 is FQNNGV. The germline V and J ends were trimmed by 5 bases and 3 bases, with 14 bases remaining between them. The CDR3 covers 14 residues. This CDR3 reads CASSPLTGLYEQYF. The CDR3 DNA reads TGTGCCAGCAGCCCGCTGACAGGCCTCTACGAGCAGTACTTC. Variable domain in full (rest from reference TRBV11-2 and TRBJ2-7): EAGVAQSPRYKIIEKRQSVAFWCNPISGHATLYWYQQILGQGPKLLIQFQNNGVVDDSQLPKDRFSAERLKGVDSTLKIQPAKLEDSAVYLCASSPLTGLYEQYFGPGTRLTVT.